The present TCR beta chain was sequenced within a study of regulatory T cells in long-lasting Graves disease (TCRdb year 2021). The study in broad terms: In the newly diagnosed Graves' disease group, patients had been taking antithyroid drugs for less than 3 months. The study took place in China and was registered as a clinical trial. Persistent Graves' disease patients were compared with newly diagnosed Graves' disease patients by peripheral blood TCR sequencing and RNA sequencing. TCR sequencing covered 13 persistent and roughly 20 newly diagnosed Graves' disease patients, 33 samples in total.

This clonotype was seen at least ten times. Its binding antigen is unknown. Qualities for individual bases were not recorded, and no much larger clone is one base off. This sample's time point label indicates: newly diagnosed GD, antithyroid drugs for less than 3 months. For both TCR sequencing and RNA sequencing, RNA was extracted from PBMCs in TRIzol. The diagnosis of Graves' disease followed American Thyroid Association guidelines. The patients came from an endocrinology department in Xi'an, China. Each patient gave roughly 10 milliliters of peripheral blood, collected in an EDTA anticoagulant tube. Ficoll Paque Plus density gradient separation was used to isolate PBMCs, and no additional T cell sorting was done. An Agilent 2100 Bioanalyzer and agarose gel were used to assess RNA quality, and a NanoDrop 2000 was used to measure RNA concentration. The CDR3 starts with the cysteine, ends with the phenylalanine, and has 15 residues. This entry keeps only the CDR3 DNA: 45 bases, framed from base 1. CDR1 and CDR2 are read off the germline V gene as KGHSY and FQNENV. Trimmed from V: 4 bases; trimmed from J: 0 bases; junction bases lacking a gene match: 3.

The library was generated by multiplex PCR. Sequenced using an Illumina HiSeq 4000. CDR3 regions were amplified by Arm-PCR with iRepertoire HTBI primers to construct TCR beta libraries. Gel purification was performed on PCR products prior to sequencing. The study's own analysis went as follows. Across samples, 60 to 70 TRBV and roughly 15 TRBJ segments were identified and used for gene usage analysis of CDR3 amino acid clonotypes. Filtered high-quality paired reads were merged into contigs using COPE and FqMerger. BLAST was used to align contigs to the IMGT TRBV, TRBD and TRBJ reference genes, and CDR3 was defined following IMGT. Highly expanded clones were defined as clonotypes with a frequency above 0.1%. Shannon entropy was used to measure repertoire diversity, and the Gini coefficient was used to measure V-J evenness. Public clonotypes were defined as clonotypes shared by more than one individual. TCRdb reworked the public reads: Q25 trimming with fastp, MiXCR clone assembly, productive beta chains retained. When rows share a CDR3 protein, they turn into one entry using the most common DNA and genes. Clone size and V and J calls follow TCRdb, not the original study. The sample includes 600,000 to 650,000 distinct CDR3 sequences, with about 15% observed a single time. The top ten constitute 15% to 20% of the sample.

Overall results and qualifications from the work: The authors noted that the small sample size was a limitation that may lower accuracy. More public clonotypes were shared among persistent patients (fewer than 3,000) than among newly diagnosed patients (over 900). Only the TCR beta chain was sequenced and analyzed. Peripheral blood alone was examined, since thyroid tissue, which constituted the primary lesion, could not be accessed. Persistent disease showed preferential use of TRBV28, TRBJ1-2 and TRBJ2-5, whereas newly diagnosed disease favored TRBV20-1 and TRBJ2-1. Persistent Graves' disease patients showed lower TCR Shannon entropy and fewer highly expanded clones than newly diagnosed patients, suggesting clonal expansion.

These data were also filed under a second study, of T cells in Graves' hyperthyroidism and ophthalmopathy. The second study also describes: Stable Graves' hyperthyroidism was defined as the absence of progression to ophthalmopathy over 18 months of follow-up. Hyperthyroidism patients were aged 18 to 65 years and newly diagnosed, with disease duration of less than 2 months. The study excluded patients with uncontrolled infections, other autoimmune diseases, pregnancy or lactation. Diagnoses were established on the basis of clinical symptoms, serum thyroxine and TRAb, thyroid ultrasound, and orbital computed tomography. The TCR CDR3 was subjected to a first round of RT-PCR using the HTBI primer set and the Qiagen OneStep RT-PCR kit. Blood samples also contained most of the expanded thyroid clonotypes (frequency above 0.001), which suggests that blood repertoires may reflect thyroid immune responses. In cross-validation, a model built on a 13 V-J signature told ophthalmopathy apart from stable hyperthyroidism with just under 90% sensitivity and about 81% specificity, and in testing the same model reached 80%/75%. During validation, the model predicted progression to ophthalmopathy a median of approximately 6 months ahead of onset, with around 70% sensitivity and around 72% specificity. A discovery cohort of roughly 96 patients, approximately 44 with Graves' ophthalmopathy and fewer than 65 with stable Graves' hyperthyroidism, was used to find distinguishing TCR V-J signatures. Prospective prediction of ophthalmopathy was tested in an independent validation cohort consisting of 18 hyperthyroidism patients and some 15 patients who later progressed to ophthalmopathy. The roughly 90 discovery patients were divided at random into training and test sets in a 7:3 ratio. The study also compared thyroid tissue and blood T-cell repertoires from over 5 Graves' hyperthyroidism patients. Following sampling, methimazole starting at 30 mg daily was given to hyperthyroidism patients, and high-dose intravenous methylprednisolone was given to ophthalmopathy patients. Libraries were constructed in a second round of multiplex PCR, after which size selection and purification were performed. The libraries were sequenced on an Illumina HiSeq2000 using paired-end 100 bp reads. SOAPnuke was used to process the raw data, removing reads that contained adapters or uncalled bases, had a mean Phred below 15, or lacked an exact match to the constant primer or identifier. High-quality paired reads were merged using COPE v1.2.5, and each unique nucleotide sequence was defined as a clonotype. Clonotypes were aligned to IMGT TRBV, TRBD and TRBJ reference segments using MiTCR v1.1. Analysis was restricted to V-J combinations with a frequency above 0.0001, which covered just over 98% of repertoires. A TCS score was defined as the ratio of F50 (clonal expansion) to E x V (chaos), with BLOSUM62-based TCRdist applied between CDR3 peptides within each V-J. Welch's t-statistics and random forest reduced around 510 V-J features to 10 to 15, which were used in a naive Bayes classifier (R e1071). Sample size was not statistically predetermined, and blinding of investigators to group allocation was not performed. TCR Vbeta CDR3 sequencing of roughly 140 peripheral blood samples (fewer than 45 ophthalmopathy, roughly 74 hyperthyroidism and approximately 17 progressor patients) is reported in the paper.

This specimen consisted of peripheral blood mononuclear cells (PBMCs), obtained at new diagnosis, from a patient treated with antithyroid drugs. This chain joins TRBV16 to TRBJ2-1; TRBD1 fits 7 bases in the junction. The receptor was derived from a woman aged 25 to 39 with Graves disease. Donor details come from another sample of the same person, matched by shared clones. The CDR3: CASSPWDSSYNEQFF. In nucleotides, the sequence is TGTGCCAGCAGCCCATGGGACAGCTCCTACAATGAGCAGTTCTTC.